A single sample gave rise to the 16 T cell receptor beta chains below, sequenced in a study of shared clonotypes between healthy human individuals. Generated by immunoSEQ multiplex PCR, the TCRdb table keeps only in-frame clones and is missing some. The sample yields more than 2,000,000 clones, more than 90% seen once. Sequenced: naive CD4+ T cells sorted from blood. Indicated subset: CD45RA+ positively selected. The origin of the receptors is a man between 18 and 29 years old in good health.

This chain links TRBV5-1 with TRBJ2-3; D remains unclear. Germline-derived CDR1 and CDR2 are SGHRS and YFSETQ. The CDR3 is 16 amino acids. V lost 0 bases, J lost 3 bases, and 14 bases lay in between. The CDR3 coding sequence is TGCGCCAGCAGCTTGGAGGACCTAAGCAGGACAGATACGCAGTATTTT. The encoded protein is CASSLEDLSRTDTQYF.

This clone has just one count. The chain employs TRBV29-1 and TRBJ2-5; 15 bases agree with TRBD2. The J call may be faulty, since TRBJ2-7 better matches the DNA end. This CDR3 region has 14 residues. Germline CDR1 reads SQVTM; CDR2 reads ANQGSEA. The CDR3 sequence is CSVKGLAGGYEQYF. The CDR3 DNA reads TGCAGCGTGAAGGGACTAGCGGGAGGTTACGAGCAGTACTTC.

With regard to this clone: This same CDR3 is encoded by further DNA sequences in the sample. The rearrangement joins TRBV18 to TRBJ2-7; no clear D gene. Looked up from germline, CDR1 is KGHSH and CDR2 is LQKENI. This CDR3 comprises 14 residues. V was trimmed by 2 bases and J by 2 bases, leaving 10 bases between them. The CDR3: CASSPYDGPYEQYF. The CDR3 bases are TGTGCCAGCTCACCATACGACGGACCCTACGAGCAGTACTTC.

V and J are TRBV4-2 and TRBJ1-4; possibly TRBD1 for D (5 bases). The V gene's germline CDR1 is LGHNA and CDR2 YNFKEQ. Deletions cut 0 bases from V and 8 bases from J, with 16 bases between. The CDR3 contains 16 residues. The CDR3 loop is CASSQEGLAVDEKLFF. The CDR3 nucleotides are TGTGCCAGCAGCCAAGAGGGGCTGGCAGTCGACGAAAAACTGTTTTTT.

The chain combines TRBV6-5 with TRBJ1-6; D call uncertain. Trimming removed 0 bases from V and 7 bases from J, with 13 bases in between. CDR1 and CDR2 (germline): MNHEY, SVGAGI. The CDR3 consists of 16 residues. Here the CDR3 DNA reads TGTGCCAGCAGTTACTCGATGAGGAATTGGAATTCACCCCTCCACTTT. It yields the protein CASSYSMRNWNSPLHF.

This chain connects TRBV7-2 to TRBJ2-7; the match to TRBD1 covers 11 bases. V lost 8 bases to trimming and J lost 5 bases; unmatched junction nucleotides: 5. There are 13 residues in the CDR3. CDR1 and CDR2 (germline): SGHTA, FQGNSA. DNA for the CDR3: TGTGCCAGCCTAAGGACAGGGGGCCACGAGCAGTACTTC. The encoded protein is CASLRTGGHEQYF. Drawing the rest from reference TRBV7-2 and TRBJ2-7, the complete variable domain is GAGVSQSPSNKVTEKGKDVELRCDPISGHTALYWYRQSLGQGLEFLIYFQGNSAPDKSGLPSDRFSAERTGGSVSTLTIQRTQQEDSAVYLCASLRTGGHEQYFGPGTRLTVT.

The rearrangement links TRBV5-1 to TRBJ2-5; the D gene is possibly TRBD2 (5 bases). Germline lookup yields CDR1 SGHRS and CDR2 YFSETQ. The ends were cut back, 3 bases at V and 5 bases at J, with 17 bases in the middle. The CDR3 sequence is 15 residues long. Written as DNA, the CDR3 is TGCGCCAGCAGCTCTGGACTCGGCACCACCGAGACCCAGTACTTC. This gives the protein CASSSGLGTTETQYF.

Here the CDR3 DNA reads TGTGCCAGCAGTTTAACAGGGTTGGAGACCCAGTACTTC. Its protein product is CASSLTGLETQYF. The chain is built from TRBV27 and TRBJ2-5, with D perhaps TRBD1 (6 bases). The V gene's germline CDR1 is MNHEY and CDR2 SMNVEV (reference sequence). The CDR3 extends over 13 amino acids. The V gene lost 2 bases and the J gene lost 5 bases, with 9 bases spanning the gap.

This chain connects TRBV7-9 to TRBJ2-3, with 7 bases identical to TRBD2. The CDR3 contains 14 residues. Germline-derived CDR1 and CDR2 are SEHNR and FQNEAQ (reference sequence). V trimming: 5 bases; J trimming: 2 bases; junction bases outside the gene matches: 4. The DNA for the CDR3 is TGTGCCAGCAGCCCCGGGACTAACACAGATACGCAGTATTTT. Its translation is CASSPGTNTDTQYF.

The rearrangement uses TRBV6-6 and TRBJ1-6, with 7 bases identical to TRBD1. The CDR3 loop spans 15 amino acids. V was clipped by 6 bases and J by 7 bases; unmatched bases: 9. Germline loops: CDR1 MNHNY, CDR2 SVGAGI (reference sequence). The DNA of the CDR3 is TGTGCCAGCAGATCCACAACAGGGGACAATTCACCCCTCCACTTT. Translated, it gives CASRSTTGDNSPLHF.

CDR3 nucleotides: TGTGCCAGCTGGACTAGCGGGGGATACGAGCAGTACTTC. It encodes CASWTSGGYEQYF. The chain links TRBV28 to TRBJ2-7; 13 bases match TRBD2. V dropped 8 bases and J dropped 4; count of bases not matched to a gene: 2. Germline CDR1 MDHEN, CDR2 SYDVKM. CDR3 length: 13 residues. Together with reference TRBV28 and TRBJ2-7, the CDR3 gives the full variable domain: DVKVTQSSRYLVKRTGEKVFLECVQDMDHENMFWYRQDPGLGLRLIYFSYDVKMKEKGDIPEGYSVSREKKERFSLILESASTNQTSMYLCASWTSGGYEQYFGPGTRLTVT.

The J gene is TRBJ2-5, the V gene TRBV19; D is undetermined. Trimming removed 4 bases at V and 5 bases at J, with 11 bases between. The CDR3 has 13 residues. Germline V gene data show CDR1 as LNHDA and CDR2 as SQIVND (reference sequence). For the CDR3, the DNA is TGTGCCAGTAGTACCCTTTGGGGTGAGACCCAGTACTTC. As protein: CASSTLWGETQYF. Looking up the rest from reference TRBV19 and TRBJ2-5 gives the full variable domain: DGGITQSPKYLFRKEGQNVTLSCEQNLNHDAMYWYRQDPGQGLRLIYYSQIVNDFQKGDIAEGYSVSREKKESFPLTVTSAQKNPTAFYLCASSTLWGETQYFGPGTRLLVL.

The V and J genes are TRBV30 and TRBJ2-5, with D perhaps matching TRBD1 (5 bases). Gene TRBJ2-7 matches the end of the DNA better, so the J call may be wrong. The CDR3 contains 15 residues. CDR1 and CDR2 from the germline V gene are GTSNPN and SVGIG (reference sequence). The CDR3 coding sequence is TGTGCCTGGAGTGCCCAGGGATCCCCCCCCTACGAGCAGTACTTC. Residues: CAWSAQGSPPYEQYF.

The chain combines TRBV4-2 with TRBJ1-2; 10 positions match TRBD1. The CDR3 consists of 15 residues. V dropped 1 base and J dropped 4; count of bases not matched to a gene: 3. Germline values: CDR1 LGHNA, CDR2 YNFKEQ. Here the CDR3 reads CASSQGGQGGYGYTF. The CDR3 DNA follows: TGTGCCAGCAGCCAAGGAGGACAGGGGGGCTATGGCTACACCTTC.

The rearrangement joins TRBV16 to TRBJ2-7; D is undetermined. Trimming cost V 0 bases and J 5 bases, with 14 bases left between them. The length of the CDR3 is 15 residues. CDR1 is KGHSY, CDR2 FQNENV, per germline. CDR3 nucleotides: TGTGCCAGCAGCCAATCGTTCGCCACCGGTCACGAGCAGTACTTC. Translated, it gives CASSQSFATGHEQYF.

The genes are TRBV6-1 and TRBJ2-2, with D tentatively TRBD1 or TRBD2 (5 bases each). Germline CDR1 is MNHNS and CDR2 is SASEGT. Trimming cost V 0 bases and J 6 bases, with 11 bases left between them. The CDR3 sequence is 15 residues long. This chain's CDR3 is CASSEAGEPPGELFF. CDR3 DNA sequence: TGTGCCAGCAGTGAAGCAGGGGAGCCCCCCGGGGAGCTGTTTTTT.